The TCR beta chain described here comes from a study of blood T cell repertoires in COVID-19. Whole-study context: The samples span acute and convalescent COVID-19 from the United States, Italy and Spain.

Authors' methods: Reference gene primers were amplified, and this amplification served to estimate nucleated cell counts. Libraries were prepared by immunoSEQ multiplex PCR; TCRdb keeps only in-frame clonotypes and omits some of them. The D gene and trimming were derived from the DNA, and the V and J assignments and clone size from that table. Of around 320,000 clones in the sample, over 85% were seen once. Remarks on this clone: The same CDR3 also results from other DNA sequences found in this sample.

The length of the CDR3 is 15 residues. J gave up 4 bases and V 0 bases, and 5 bases lay outside the gene matches. Germline V gene lookup returns CDR1 SGDLS and CDR2 YYNGEE. The sequencing sample was made of peripheral blood. The V and J genes are TRBV9 and TRBJ2-7; 9 nucleotides match TRBD2. The origin of this receptor is a woman aged 25 to 39 with COVID-19, enrolled during active disease. DNA for the CDR3: TGTGCCAGCAGCGTAGGGCGGGGGGGTTTATACGAGCAGTACTTC. Translated, it gives CASSVGRGGLYEQYF.